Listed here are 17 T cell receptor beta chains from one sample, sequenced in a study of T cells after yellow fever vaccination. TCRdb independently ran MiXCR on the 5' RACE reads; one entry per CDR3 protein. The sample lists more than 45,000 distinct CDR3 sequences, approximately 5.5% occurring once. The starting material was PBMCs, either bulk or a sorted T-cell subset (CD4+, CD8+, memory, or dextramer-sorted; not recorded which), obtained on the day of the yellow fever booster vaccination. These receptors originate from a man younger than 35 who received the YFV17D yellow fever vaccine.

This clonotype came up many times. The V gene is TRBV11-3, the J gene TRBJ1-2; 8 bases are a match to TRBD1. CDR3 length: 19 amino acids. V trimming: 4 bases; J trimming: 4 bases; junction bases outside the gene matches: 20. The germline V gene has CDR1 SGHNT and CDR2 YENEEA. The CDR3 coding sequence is TGTGCCAGCAGCTCCACGACAGGGGAGGCCCAACTATCTATCTATGGCTACACCTTC. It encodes CASSSTTGEAQLSIYGYTF. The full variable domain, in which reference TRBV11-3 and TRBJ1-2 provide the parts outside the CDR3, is EAGVVQSPRYKIIEKKQPVAFWCNPISGHNTLYWYLQNLGQGPELLIRYENEEAVDDSQLPKDRFSAERLKGVDSTLKIQPAELGDSAVYLCASSSTTGEAQLSIYGYTFGSGTRLTVV.

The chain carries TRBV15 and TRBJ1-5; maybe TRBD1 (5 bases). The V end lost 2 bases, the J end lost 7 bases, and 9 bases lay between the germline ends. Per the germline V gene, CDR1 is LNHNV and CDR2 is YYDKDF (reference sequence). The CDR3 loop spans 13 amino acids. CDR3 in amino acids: CATSRQGGQPQHF. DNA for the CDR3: TGTGCCACCAGCAGACAGGGAGGCCAGCCCCAGCATTTT.

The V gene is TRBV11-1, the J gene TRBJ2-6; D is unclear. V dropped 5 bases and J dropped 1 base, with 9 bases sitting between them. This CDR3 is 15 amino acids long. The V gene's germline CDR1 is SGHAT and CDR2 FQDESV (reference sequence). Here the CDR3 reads CASSPRYSGANVLTF. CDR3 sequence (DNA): TGTGCCAGCAGCCCCCGGTATTCTGGGGCCAACGTCCTGACTTTC.

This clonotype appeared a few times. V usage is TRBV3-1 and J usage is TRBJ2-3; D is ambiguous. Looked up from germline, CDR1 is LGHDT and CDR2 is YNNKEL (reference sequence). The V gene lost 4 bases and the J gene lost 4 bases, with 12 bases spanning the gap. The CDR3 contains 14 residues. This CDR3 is CASSRQRVSDTQYF. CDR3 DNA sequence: TGTGCCAGCAGCCGACAACGGGTATCAGATACGCAGTATTTT.

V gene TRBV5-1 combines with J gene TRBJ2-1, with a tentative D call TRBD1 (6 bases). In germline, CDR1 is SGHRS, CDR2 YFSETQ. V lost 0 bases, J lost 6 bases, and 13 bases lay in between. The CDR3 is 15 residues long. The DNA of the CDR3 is TGCGCCAGCAGCTTGGCGGGACATTTACGCAATGAGCAGTTCTTC. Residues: CASSLAGHLRNEQFF. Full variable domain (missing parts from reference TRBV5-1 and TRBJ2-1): KAGVTQTPRYLIKTRGQQVTLSCSPISGHRSVSWYQQTPGQGLQFLFEYFSETQRNKGNFPGRFSGRQFSNSRSEMNVSTLELGDSALYLCASSLAGHLRNEQFFGPGTRLTVL.

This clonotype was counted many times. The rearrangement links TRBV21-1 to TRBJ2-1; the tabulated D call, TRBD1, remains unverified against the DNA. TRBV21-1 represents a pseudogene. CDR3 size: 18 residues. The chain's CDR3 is CASSPRYRWGQVKDEQFF. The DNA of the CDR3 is TGTGCCAGCAGCCCTCGATATAGGTGGGGACAGGTAAAGGATGAGCAGTTCTTC.

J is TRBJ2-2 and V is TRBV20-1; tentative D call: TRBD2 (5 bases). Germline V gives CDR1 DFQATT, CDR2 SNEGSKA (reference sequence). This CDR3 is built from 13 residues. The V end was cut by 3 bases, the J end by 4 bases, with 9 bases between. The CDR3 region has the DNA TGCAGTGCTAGTAGGGAGAGCACCGGGGAGCTGTTTTTT. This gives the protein CSASRESTGELFF.

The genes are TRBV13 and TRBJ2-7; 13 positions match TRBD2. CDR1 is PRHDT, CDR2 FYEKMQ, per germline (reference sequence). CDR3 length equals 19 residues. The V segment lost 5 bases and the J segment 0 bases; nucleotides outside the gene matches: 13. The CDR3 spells CASSSLRTSGGLSSYEQYF. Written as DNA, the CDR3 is TGTGCCAGCAGCAGCCTCAGGACTAGCGGGGGCCTAAGCTCCTACGAGCAGTACTTC.

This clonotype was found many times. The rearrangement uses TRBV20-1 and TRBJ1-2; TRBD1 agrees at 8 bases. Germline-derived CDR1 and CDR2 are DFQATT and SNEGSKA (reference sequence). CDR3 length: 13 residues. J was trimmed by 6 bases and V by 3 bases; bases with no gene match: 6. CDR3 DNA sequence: TGCAGTGCTAGGTACCGGACAGGGAATGGCTACACCTTC. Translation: CSARYRTGNGYTF.

The CDR3 DNA reads as TGTGCCAGCGGGGGGGGCCTAGCGGGGACCTCGGAGACCCAGTACTTC. The encoded protein is CASGGGLAGTSETQYF. This chain uses TRBV2 with TRBJ2-5, with 9 bases that match TRBD2. Germline CDR1 SNHLY, CDR2 FYNNEI. V lost 8 bases to trimming and J lost 5 bases; unmatched junction nucleotides: 15. This CDR3 comprises 16 residues.

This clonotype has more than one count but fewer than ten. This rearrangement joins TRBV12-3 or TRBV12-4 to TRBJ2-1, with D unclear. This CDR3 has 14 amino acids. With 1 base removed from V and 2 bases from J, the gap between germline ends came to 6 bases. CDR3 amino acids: CASSLEGTYNEQFF. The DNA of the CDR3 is TGTGCCAGCAGTTTAGAGGGCACCTACAATGAGCAGTTCTTC.

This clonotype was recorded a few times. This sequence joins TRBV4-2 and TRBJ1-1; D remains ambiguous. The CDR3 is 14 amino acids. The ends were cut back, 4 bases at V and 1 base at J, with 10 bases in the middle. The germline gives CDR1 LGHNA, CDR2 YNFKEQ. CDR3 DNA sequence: TGTGCCAGCAGCCCTGATCTGGGGAACACTGAAGCTTTCTTT. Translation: CASSPDLGNTEAFF.

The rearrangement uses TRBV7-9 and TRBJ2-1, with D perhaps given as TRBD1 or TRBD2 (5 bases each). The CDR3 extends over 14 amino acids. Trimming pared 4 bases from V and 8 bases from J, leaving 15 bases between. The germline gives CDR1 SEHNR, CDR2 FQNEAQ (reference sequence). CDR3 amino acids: CASSSRGSGYEQFF. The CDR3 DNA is TGTGCCAGCAGCTCACGGGGCAGTGGCTATGAGCAGTTCTTC. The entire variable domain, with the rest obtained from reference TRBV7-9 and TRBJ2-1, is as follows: DTGVSQNPRHKITKRGQNVTFRCDPISEHNRLYWYRQTLGQGPEFLTYFQNEAQLEKSRLLSDRFSAERPKGSFSTLEIQRTEQGDSAMYLCASSSRGSGYEQFFGPGTRLTVL.

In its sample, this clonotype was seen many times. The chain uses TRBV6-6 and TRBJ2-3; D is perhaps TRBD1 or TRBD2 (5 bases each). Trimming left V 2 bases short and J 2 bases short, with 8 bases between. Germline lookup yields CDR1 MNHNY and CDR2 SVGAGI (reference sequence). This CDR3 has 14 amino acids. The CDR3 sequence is CASSYVGVTDTQYF. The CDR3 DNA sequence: TGTGCCAGCAGTTACGTGGGGGTCACAGATACGCAGTATTTT.

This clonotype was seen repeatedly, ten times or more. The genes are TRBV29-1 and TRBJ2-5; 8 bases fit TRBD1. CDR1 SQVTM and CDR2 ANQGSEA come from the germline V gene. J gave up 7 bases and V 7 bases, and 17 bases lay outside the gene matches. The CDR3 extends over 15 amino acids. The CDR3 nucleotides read TGCAGCGGACAACCAGGGGGGACAGGCCCCGGGACCCAGTACTTC. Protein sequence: CSGQPGGTGPGTQYF.

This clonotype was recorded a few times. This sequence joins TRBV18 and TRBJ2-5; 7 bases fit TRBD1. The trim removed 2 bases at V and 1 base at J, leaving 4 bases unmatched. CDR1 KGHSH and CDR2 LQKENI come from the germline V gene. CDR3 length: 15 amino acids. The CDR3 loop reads CASSPSDRLQETQYF. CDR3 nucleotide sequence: TGTGCCAGCTCACCATCGGACAGGCTCCAAGAGACCCAGTACTTC.

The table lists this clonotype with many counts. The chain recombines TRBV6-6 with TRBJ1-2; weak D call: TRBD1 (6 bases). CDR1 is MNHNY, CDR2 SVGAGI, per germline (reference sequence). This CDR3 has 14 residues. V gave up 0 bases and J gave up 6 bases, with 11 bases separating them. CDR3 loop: CASSYSGGPDGYTF. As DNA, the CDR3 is TGTGCCAGCAGTTACTCTGGGGGGCCGGATGGCTACACCTTC.